The clone carrying this TCR beta chain has a handful of counts. V lost 6 bases to trimming and J lost 4 bases, with 13 bases between them. This CDR3 has 14 amino acids. The germline CDR1 and CDR2 sequences are SNHLY and FYNNEI. This record belongs to a study of beta chain features in type 1 diabetes. Reverse transcribing all isolated RNA meant expressed TCRB transcripts were sequenced. Some clones are missing from TCRdb's copy, which holds only in-frame ones; the method was immunoSEQ multiplex PCR. Among almost 350,000 clones, less than 9.5% were seen once, and the ten largest hold less than 0.5%. The receptor was derived from a woman aged 18-35 years in good health. Sequencing input: central memory CD4+ T cells from blood. The chain is built from TRBV2 and TRBJ2-1; D ambiguous. CDR3 loop: CASSELAVYNEQFF. CDR3 coding DNA: TGTGCCAGCAGCGAACTTGCCGTTTACAATGAGCAGTTCTTC. Supplemented by reference TRBV2 and TRBJ2-1, the full variable domain reads EPEVTQTPSHQVTQMGQEVILRCVPISNHLYFYWYRQILGQKVEFLVSFYNNEISEKSEIFDDQFSVERPDGSNFTLKIRSTKLEDSAMYFCASSELAVYNEQFFGPGTRLTVL.